Below, 29 T cell receptor beta chains from the same sample are listed, as sequenced in a study of beta chain features in type 1 diabetes. Sequencing targeted expressed TCRB transcripts, as all isolated RNA had been reverse transcribed. The protocol was immunoSEQ multiplex PCR, while the TCRdb copy is restricted to in-frame clones and leaves out a portion. The table includes 330,000 or so clones, 14% detected once. The material sequenced was central memory CD4+ T cells from blood. These receptors were collected from a man under 40 in good health.

The chain is built from TRBV5-1 and TRBJ1-2; D is ambiguous. This CDR3 spans 13 amino acids. CDR1 SGHRS and CDR2 YFSETQ come from the germline V gene. The V end was cut by 3 bases, the J end by 1 base, with 7 bases between. CDR3: CASSYPDNYGYTF. DNA of the CDR3: TGCGCCAGCAGCTATCCCGATAACTATGGCTACACCTTC.

The J gene is TRBJ2-2, the V gene TRBV6-1; possible D gene TRBD1, 6 bases. Trimming shortened V by 5 bases and J by 4 bases, and 8 bases separated the two germline ends. Germline lookup yields CDR1 MNHNS and CDR2 SASEGT. The CDR3 runs 13 residues. The CDR3 loop is CASSQGSTGELFF. For the CDR3, the DNA is TGTGCCAGCAGTCAGGGGTCCACCGGGGAGCTGTTTTTT.

Here the CDR3 DNA reads TGTGCCAGCAGCTTGAGGCCTATAAAGGGTTCACCCCTCCACTTT. The encoded protein is CASSLRPIKGSPLHF. The V and J genes are TRBV5-6 and TRBJ1-6, with D unresolved. The CDR3 covers 15 residues. Trimming pared 1 base from V and 9 bases from J, leaving 14 bases between. Germline CDR1 and CDR2: SGHDT and YYEEEE.

V is TRBV6-5 and J is TRBJ2-2; TRBD2 agrees at 7 bases. The length of the CDR3 is 14 residues. Trimming cost V 5 bases and J 7 bases; bases outside gene matches: 7. The germline V gene has CDR1 MNHEY and CDR2 SVGAGI. Here the CDR3 reads CASSGVTSSGELFF. The CDR3 DNA follows: TGTGCCAGCAGTGGGGTGACTAGCAGCGGGGAGCTGTTTTTT.

Ten or more counts support this clone. The rearrangement joins TRBV5-8 to TRBJ1-1, with 7 bases lining up with TRBD1. The CDR3 extends over 14 amino acids. Germline V gene data show CDR1 as SGHTS and CDR2 as YDEGEE. The trim removed 0 bases at V and 6 bases at J, leaving 5 bases unmatched. CDR3 residues: CASSLAQGVAEAFF. CDR3 nucleotides: TGTGCCAGCAGCTTGGCGCAGGGGGTCGCTGAAGCTTTCTTT.

The chain recombines TRBV11-3 with TRBJ2-5; D is unresolved. Germline V gene sequence: CDR1 SGHNT, CDR2 YENEEA. V lost 1 base to trimming and J lost 2 bases, with 11 bases between them. CDR3 size: 15 residues. The CDR3 here is CASSLGRTAQETQYF. CDR3 DNA sequence: TGTGCCAGCAGCTTAGGACGGACCGCACAAGAGACCCAGTACTTC. The whole variable domain, filled in from reference TRBV11-3 and TRBJ2-5, reads EAGVVQSPRYKIIEKKQPVAFWCNPISGHNTLYWYLQNLGQGPELLIRYENEEAVDDSQLPKDRFSAERLKGVDSTLKIQPAELGDSAVYLCASSLGRTAQETQYFGPGTRLLVL.

This clone showed up just a few times. A far larger clone is off by one base, so a read error is likely. Other nucleotide sequences from this sample produce the same CDR3. The chain joins TRBV2 to TRBJ2-6, with D perhaps matching TRBD1 (7 bases). The V and J ends lost 5 bases and 4 bases respectively, with 18 bases between them. The CDR3 runs 17 residues. Per germline, CDR1 SNHLY and CDR2 FYNNEI. The CDR3 loop is CASSLQGRRVGANVLTF. The CDR3 coding sequence is TGTGCCAGCAGTCTACAGGGGAGGAGGGTCGGGGCCAACGTCCTGACTTTC.

This rearrangement joins TRBV18 to TRBJ2-5; the D is unclear. The CDR3 has 14 amino acids. Germline V lookup: CDR1 KGHSH, CDR2 LQKENI. Trimming stripped 8 bases from V and 2 bases from J, with 15 bases between. CDR3 loop: CASSPRRRQETQYF. CDR3 sequence (DNA): TGTGCCAGCAGCCCCCGACGGAGACAAGAGACCCAGTACTTC.

J is TRBJ2-7 and V is TRBV7-7; D unclear. Germline V gives CDR1 SSHAT, CDR2 FNYEAQ (reference sequence). V lost 5 bases, J lost 1 base, and 15 bases lay in between. The CDR3 is 15 residues long. As DNA, the CDR3 is TGTGCCAGCAGCCCAGACAAGTGGAGATCCTACGAGCAGTACTTC. Residues: CASSPDKWRSYEQYF. Filled out from reference TRBV7-7 and TRBJ2-7, the complete variable domain reads GAGVSQSPRYKVTKRGQDVTLRCDPISSHATLYWYQQALGQGPEFLTYFNYEAQPDKSGLPSDRFSAERPEGSISTLTIQRTEQRDSAMYRCASSPDKWRSYEQYFGPGTRLTVT.

A few counts support this clone. The rearrangement links TRBV7-9 to TRBJ2-3; D uncertain. This CDR3 is built from 11 residues. With 5 bases removed from V and 5 bases from J, the gap between germline ends came to 5 bases. CDR1 and CDR2 from the germline V gene are SEHNR and FQNEAQ (reference sequence). This CDR3 reads CASSVQDTQYF. Here the CDR3 DNA reads TGTGCCAGCAGCGTTCAAGATACGCAGTATTTT.

The gene calls are TRBV7-2 and TRBJ2-5; perhaps TRBD1 as D (6 bases). The CDR3 consists of 17 residues. Trimming pared 4 bases from V and 2 bases from J, leaving 20 bases between. Germline V gives CDR1 SGHTA, CDR2 FQGNSA. CDR3 protein: CASSSTGPGALQETQYF. DNA for the CDR3: TGTGCCAGCAGCTCCACGGGTCCAGGGGCTTTACAAGAGACCCAGTACTTC.

This clone has just a few counts. This specimen includes other DNA sequences encoding the same CDR3. The rearrangement uses TRBV25-1 and TRBJ2-2; a possible D gene is TRBD1 (6 bases). The CDR3 runs 12 residues. Trimming removed 7 bases at V and 4 bases at J, with 7 bases between. Germline CDR1 and CDR2: MGHDK and SYGVNS. The CDR3 DNA reads as TGTGCCAGCAAAGGGGGCACCGGGGAGCTGTTTTTT. Amino acid sequence: CASKGGTGELFF.

The rearrangement uses TRBV11-2 and TRBJ1-2; no firm D call. Germline V gene data show CDR1 as SGHAT and CDR2 as FQNNGV. CDR3 size: 13 residues. The germline V and J ends were trimmed by 1 base and 7 bases, with 10 bases remaining between them. CDR3 region: CASSLAVPRGYTF. The CDR3 DNA is TGTGCCAGCAGCTTAGCGGTGCCACGTGGCTACACCTTC.

This clone came up a few times. The V gene is TRBV6-5, the J gene TRBJ2-1; D gene uncertain. The V end lost 4 bases, the J end lost 0 bases, and 4 bases lay between the germline ends. This CDR3 spans 13 amino acids. Germline lookup yields CDR1 MNHEY and CDR2 SVGAGI. This CDR3 is CASSWGSYNEQFF. The CDR3 DNA is TGTGCCAGCAGTTGGGGCTCCTACAATGAGCAGTTCTTC.

The gene calls are TRBV6-6 and TRBJ2-3; tentatively, D is TRBD1 (6 bases). The CDR3 covers 15 residues. Germline V gene lookup returns CDR1 MNHNY and CDR2 SVGAGI (reference sequence). The ends were cut back, 10 bases at V and 4 bases at J, with 21 bases in the middle. CDR3 bases: TGTGCCACCAAGGCCGGCAGGGGCCTCGCAGATACGCAGTATTTT. This codes for CATKAGRGLADTQYF.

The chain employs TRBV5-1 and TRBJ2-7, with 12 bases aligning to TRBD2. The CDR3 has 15 residues. Germline CDR1 is SGHRS and CDR2 is YFSETQ. The V gene end was trimmed by 4 bases and the J gene end by 6 bases; junction bases not matched to a gene: 8. CDR3 DNA sequence: TGCGCCAGCAGCCCCGGTCGGACTAGCGGGGTCGAGCAGTACTTC. It is translated as CASSPGRTSGVEQYF.

The chain links TRBV7-9 to TRBJ1-3; 9 bases are shared with TRBD1. Trimming took 3 bases from V and 3 from J; bases not matched to a gene: 9. Germline-derived CDR1 and CDR2 are SEHNR and FQNEAQ (reference sequence). The CDR3 consists of 17 residues. The CDR3 coding sequence is TGTGCCAGCAGCTTCCCGATTGGGACAGGGTTTGGAAACACCATATATTTT. Its protein product is CASSFPIGTGFGNTIYF.

The V gene is TRBV5-4, the J gene TRBJ2-7; no reliable D call. Per germline, CDR1 SGHNT and CDR2 YYREEE (reference sequence). With 0 bases removed from V and 1 base from J, the gap between germline ends came to 8 bases. This CDR3 has 14 residues. CDR3 DNA: TGTGCCAGCAGCTTGGGTTACAGTTCCTACGAGCAGTACTTC. This gives the protein CASSLGYSSYEQYF.

The V gene is TRBV9, the J gene TRBJ2-3; D perhaps matches TRBD1 (6 bases). V dropped 2 bases and J dropped 4 bases, with 14 bases sitting between them. The CDR3 is 15 residues long. CDR1 is SGDLS and CDR2 is YYNGEE in the germline V gene. The CDR3 region is CASSVRQAPSDTQYF. CDR3 in DNA: TGTGCCAGCAGCGTTCGACAGGCCCCCTCAGATACGCAGTATTTT.

V gene TRBV7-2 combines with J gene TRBJ1-2; 8 positions match TRBD1. This CDR3 comprises 14 residues. V lost 2 bases, J lost 4 bases, and 3 bases stayed unmatched. Germline V lookup: CDR1 SGHTA, CDR2 FQGNSA. The CDR3 reads CASSLSGTGYGYTF. As DNA, the CDR3 is TGTGCCAGCAGCTTAAGTGGGACAGGCTATGGCTACACCTTC.

CDR3 nucleotide sequence: TGCGCCAGCAGCCAAGTCACTAGCGGGAGGGCAGATACGCAGTATTTT. Encoded protein: CASSQVTSGRADTQYF. V and J are TRBV4-3 and TRBJ2-3, with 13 bases fitting TRBD2. The J segment lost 4 bases and the V segment lost 1 base, leaving 2 bases of the junction unmatched. Germline V CDR1 and CDR2: LGHNA, YSLEER. This CDR3 is built from 16 residues.

Regarding this clone: Distinct nucleotide sequences in the sample also encode this CDR3. V gene TRBV7-2 combines with J gene TRBJ2-1; D gene ambiguous. V was trimmed by 0 bases and J by 4 bases, leaving 1 base between them. The CDR3 spans 12 residues. CDR1 and CDR2 from the germline V gene are SGHTA and FQGNSA. CDR3 residues: CASSLAYNEQFF. CDR3 sequence (DNA): TGTGCCAGCAGCTTAGCATACAATGAGCAGTTCTTC. Supplemented by reference TRBV7-2 and TRBJ2-1, the full variable domain reads GAGVSQSPSNKVTEKGKDVELRCDPISGHTALYWYRQSLGQGLEFLIYFQGNSAPDKSGLPSDRFSAERTGGSVSTLTIQRTQQEDSAVYLCASSLAYNEQFFGPGTRLTVL.

A few counts support this clone. The J gene is TRBJ2-5, the V gene TRBV15, with D perhaps matching TRBD2 (6 bases). The ends were cut back, 0 bases at V and 2 bases at J, with 10 bases in the middle. The germline CDR1 and CDR2 sequences are LNHNV and YYDKDF (reference sequence). The CDR3 length is 15 residues. The CDR3 here is CATSRDGGVQETQYF. The DNA of the CDR3 is TGTGCCACCAGCAGAGATGGCGGGGTTCAAGAGACCCAGTACTTC.

The CDR3 is CASSLKMGADRNTEAFF. DNA for the CDR3: TGTGCCAGCAGCTTAAAGATGGGAGCAGACAGAAACACTGAAGCTTTCTTT. The chain combines TRBV7-9 with TRBJ1-1, with D perhaps matching TRBD1 (5 bases). The CDR3 consists of 17 residues. The ends were cut back, 2 bases at V and 2 bases at J, with 18 bases in the middle. Germline values: CDR1 SEHNR, CDR2 FQNEAQ (reference sequence).

This clone was seen a few times. This chain links TRBV5-4 with TRBJ2-5, with 7 bases aligning to TRBD1. The germline V gene has CDR1 SGHNT and CDR2 YYREEE (reference sequence). With 1 base clipped from V and 4 bases from J, the junction kept 4 bases outside the gene matches. This CDR3 spans 14 amino acids. CDR3 region: CASSLISGGETQYF. CDR3 nucleotide sequence: TGTGCCAGCAGCTTGATTTCAGGGGGAGAGACCCAGTACTTC.

V gene TRBV2 combines with J gene TRBJ2-2; the D gene could be TRBD1 or TRBD2 (5 bases each). V dropped 7 bases and J dropped 5 bases, with 11 bases sitting between them. Germline V CDR1 and CDR2: SNHLY, FYNNEI. CDR3 length equals 13 residues. This CDR3 reads CASKFGGTGELFF. In DNA, the CDR3 is TGTGCCAGCAAGTTTGGGGGAACCGGGGAGCTGTTTTTT.

This clone was observed many times. CDR3 sequence reads: CASSYDTRGTEAFF. CDR3 bases: TGTGCCAGCAGTTACGATACTCGCGGGACTGAAGCTTTCTTT. V is TRBV6-6 and J is TRBJ1-1; D remains ambiguous. V gave up 2 bases and J gave up 5 bases, with 12 bases separating them. CDR1 is MNHNY, CDR2 SVGAGI, per germline (reference sequence). The CDR3 runs 14 residues.

This clone was detected a few times. CDR3 amino acids: CAWSGTGGRNQPQHF. The CDR3 coding sequence is TGTGCCTGGAGTGGGACAGGGGGTCGCAATCAGCCCCAGCATTTT. V gene TRBV30 combines with J gene TRBJ1-5; TRBD1 matches 10 bases. J was trimmed by 2 bases and V by 1 base; bases with no gene match: 2. Germline CDR1 reads GTSNPN; CDR2 reads SVGIG (reference sequence). The CDR3 totals 15 residues.

This sequence joins TRBV19 and TRBJ2-5; 13 bases map to TRBD2. The CDR3 contains 16 residues. Germline values: CDR1 LNHDA, CDR2 SQIVND (reference sequence). V lost 5 bases to trimming and J lost 4 bases; unmatched junction nucleotides: 7. The CDR3 region is CASSGTSGVFGETQYF. The CDR3, as DNA: TGTGCCAGTAGTGGGACTAGCGGGGTTTTCGGAGAGACCCAGTACTTC. Full variable domain (remainder filled in from reference TRBV19 and TRBJ2-5): DGGITQSPKYLFRKEGQNVTLSCEQNLNHDAMYWYRQDPGQGLRLIYYSQIVNDFQKGDIAEGYSVSREKKESFPLTVTSAQKNPTAFYLCASSGTSGVFGETQYFGPGTRLLVL.